Shown below are 32 T cell receptor beta chains from a single sample sequenced in a study of PD-1 blockade in classical Hodgkin lymphoma. Time point noted: cycle 4 day 1 (C4D1), after six to seven weeks of nivolumab. Each patient experienced a relapse that followed autologous stem cell transplantation, and brentuximab vedotin exposure varied. The repertoire was sequenced with immunoSEQ multiplex PCR; TCRdb's copy has only in-frame clones and lacks some. The table shows approximately 25,000 clones, with 72% occurring only once. The source was peripheral blood mononuclear cells (PBMCs), collected before the fourth cycle of nivolumab. These receptors were taken from a human donor with classical Hodgkin lymphoma.

The chain combines TRBV25-1 with TRBJ2-3, with D unresolved. V was trimmed by 7 bases and J by 3 bases, leaving 8 bases between them. From germline, CDR1 is MGHDK and CDR2 SYGVNS. This CDR3 has 12 amino acids. CDR3 sequence (DNA): TGTGCCAGCAAAGGTAGAACAGATACGCAGTATTTT. This translates into CASKGRTDTQYF.

This clone appeared a few times. The CDR3 here is CASSSASTDTQYF. CDR3 nucleotides: TGTGCCAGCAGTTCGGCTAGCACAGATACGCAGTATTTT. The chain joins TRBV5-6 to TRBJ2-3; D remains unclear. The CDR3 extends over 13 amino acids. Germline V lookup: CDR1 SGHDT, CDR2 YYEEEE. V lost 5 bases and J lost 0, with 7 bases in between.

This clone was detected only a few times. The rearrangement joins TRBV9 to TRBJ1-2; D ambiguous. Germline V gene sequence: CDR1 SGDLS, CDR2 YYNGEE. CDR3 length: 15 residues. V lost 0 bases to trimming and J lost 0 bases, with 9 bases between them. CDR3: CASSVGQTTNYGYTF. CDR3 sequence (DNA): TGTGCCAGCAGCGTAGGCCAGACTACTAACTATGGCTACACCTTC.

This clone rates as medium-sized. The V and J genes are TRBV7-2 and TRBJ2-7, with 9 bases identical to TRBD2. The CDR3 is 15 amino acids. V was pared by 4 bases and J by 0 bases, with 4 bases of the junction left unmatched. The germline gives CDR1 SGHTA, CDR2 FQGNSA. The CDR3 DNA reads as TGTGCCAGCAGCTGGGCGGGGGGGAGCTCCTACGAGCAGTACTTC. Encoded protein: CASSWAGGSSYEQYF.

The chain recombines TRBV7-2 with TRBJ2-3, with D possibly matching TRBD2 (6 bases). Germline V gives CDR1 SGHTA, CDR2 FQGNSA. The CDR3 extends over 15 amino acids. V lost 1 base, J lost 4 bases, and 12 bases lay in between. The CDR3 sequence: CASSLVGGSPDTQYF. In nucleotides, the CDR3 is TGTGCCAGCAGCTTAGTTGGGGGGTCCCCAGATACGCAGTATTTT.

The chain uses TRBV5-1 and TRBJ2-5, with 7 bases fitting TRBD2. Germline V CDR1 and CDR2: SGHRS, YFSETQ. The CDR3 runs 16 residues. Trimming took 2 bases from V and 0 from J; bases not matched to a gene: 7. The chain's CDR3 is CASSLLARGYQETQYF. The CDR3 nucleotides are TGCGCCAGCAGCTTACTAGCGCGGGGGTACCAAGAGACCCAGTACTTC.

This chain connects TRBV10-3 to TRBJ2-7; TRBD2 aligns across 7 bases. V lost 2 bases, J lost 0 bases, and 4 bases stayed unmatched. Germline loops: CDR1 ENHRY, CDR2 SYGVKD. This CDR3 is built from 15 residues. The CDR3 protein is CAISERGGSSYEQYF. In DNA, the CDR3 is TGTGCCATCAGTGAGCGGGGCGGGAGCTCCTACGAGCAGTACTTC.

Only one count was recorded for this clone. V and J are TRBV19 and TRBJ1-2; unclear D gene. This CDR3 spans 15 amino acids. Per the germline V gene, CDR1 is LNHDA and CDR2 is SQIVND (reference sequence). The ends were cut back, 5 bases at V and 7 bases at J, with 20 bases in the middle. CDR3 region: CASSSFSERVGGYTF. CDR3 sequence (DNA): TGTGCCAGTAGTTCCTTCTCGGAGAGGGTCGGTGGCTACACCTTC.

The chain has TRBV11-1 and TRBJ2-1, with D tentatively TRBD2 (5 bases). The CDR3 runs 13 residues. V shed 5 bases and J shed 9 bases, with 14 bases lying between them. Germline V CDR1 and CDR2: SGHAT, FQDESV (reference sequence). The CDR3 nucleotides are TGTGCCAGCAGCGTCGGGGTCTCCAGTGAGCAGTTCTTC. Encoded protein: CASSVGVSSEQFF.

The chain links TRBV2 to TRBJ1-2; weak D call: TRBD1 (6 bases). Germline lookup yields CDR1 SNHLY and CDR2 FYNNEI. This CDR3 is built from 15 residues. V was trimmed by 5 bases and J by 4 bases, leaving 17 bases between them. CDR3 nucleotide sequence: TGTGCCAGCAGTATGACAGGTTCAGGAGTCTATGGCTACACCTTC. This sequence encodes CASSMTGSGVYGYTF.

The chain couples TRBV7-3 to TRBJ2-3; D uncertain. Germline V gene sequence: CDR1 SGHTA, CDR2 FQGTGA. V dropped 2 bases and J dropped 1 base, with 4 bases sitting between them. The CDR3 contains 13 residues. CDR3 nucleotides: TGTGCCAGCAGCTTATATGGCACAGATACGCAGTATTTT. It codes for CASSLYGTDTQYF.

The J gene is TRBJ1-1, the V gene TRBV28; the D is unclear. V lost 4 bases, J lost 3 bases, and 6 bases lay in between. In germline, CDR1 is MDHEN, CDR2 SYDVKM. The CDR3 runs to 12 residues. The CDR3 protein is CASSSEYTEAFF. CDR3 DNA: TGTGCCAGCAGTTCAGAATACACTGAAGCTTTCTTT.

The chain joins TRBV18 to TRBJ2-1; D is possibly TRBD1 (6 bases). The germline gives CDR1 KGHSH, CDR2 LQKENI. This CDR3 comprises 15 residues. Trimming removed 4 bases at V and 0 bases at J, with 10 bases between. CDR3 sequence: CASSLTGTSYNEQFF. Written as DNA, the CDR3 is TGTGCCAGCTCACTTACAGGGACCTCCTACAATGAGCAGTTCTTC.

The chain uses TRBV28 and TRBJ2-5, with D unclear. Trimming took off 6 bases at V and 4 bases at J, with 9 bases between the two ends. This CDR3 comprises 12 residues. Germline CDR1 and CDR2: MDHEN and SYDVKM. The CDR3 spells CASRGMPETQYF. The CDR3 DNA reads TGTGCCAGCAGAGGGATGCCAGAGACCCAGTACTTC.

This clone was seen a handful of times. This chain links TRBV28 with TRBJ1-2; 7 bases match TRBD1. J lost 4 bases, V lost 8 bases, and 7 bases had no gene match. Germline CDR1 MDHEN, CDR2 SYDVKM. The CDR3 consists of 13 residues. In DNA form, the CDR3 reads TGTGCCAGCTTCGCGGCAGGGGGCTATGGCTACACCTTC. This sequence encodes CASFAAGGYGYTF.

The chain has TRBV30 and TRBJ1-1; a weak D match, TRBD1 (5 bases). This CDR3 is built from 12 residues. The germline V gene has CDR1 GTSNPN and CDR2 SVGIG (reference sequence). The ends were cut back, 4 bases at V and 4 bases at J, with 10 bases in the middle. This chain's CDR3 is CAWNGGTTEAFF. The DNA of the CDR3 is TGTGCCTGGAACGGGGGAACCACTGAAGCTTTCTTT.

The chain carries TRBV6-5 and TRBJ1-1; unclear D gene. The V end lost 0 bases, the J end lost 0 bases, and 8 bases lay between the germline ends. The CDR3 runs to 15 residues. Germline CDR1 reads MNHEY; CDR2 reads SVGAGI. Here the CDR3 DNA reads TGTGCCAGCAGTTACTCGTACAGCATGAACACTGAAGCTTTCTTT. The encoded protein is CASSYSYSMNTEAFF.

The CDR3 spells CASRWQLNTGELFF. In DNA, the CDR3 is TGTGCCAGCAGGTGGCAGCTCAACACCGGGGAGCTGTTTTTT. The chain combines TRBV6-6 with TRBJ2-2; D unresolved. This CDR3 contains 14 residues. V lost 6 bases, J lost 2 bases, and 10 bases lay in between. Germline lookup yields CDR1 MNHNY and CDR2 SVGAGI (reference sequence).

This clone was observed once. This sequence joins TRBV6-5 and TRBJ2-7; D gene uncertain. The ends were cut back, 6 bases at V and 6 bases at J, with 9 bases in the middle. Germline V gene sequence: CDR1 MNHEY, CDR2 SVGAGI. The CDR3 covers 11 residues. The DNA for the CDR3 is TGTGCCAGCAGCTACCTCGGCGAGCAGTACTTC. It codes for CASSYLGEQYF.

This chain joins TRBV5-1 and TRBJ2-1; tentatively, D is TRBD2 (5 bases). Trimming cost V 4 bases and J 4 bases, with 12 bases left between them. The germline CDR1 and CDR2 sequences are SGHRS and YFSETQ. This CDR3 is 14 amino acids long. The CDR3 bases are TGCGCCAGCAGCCCAGGAGGCTCGTACAATGAGCAGTTCTTC. Amino acids: CASSPGGSYNEQFF.

In its sample, this clone was seen once. The J gene is TRBJ2-3, the V gene TRBV7-9, with D possibly called TRBD1 or TRBD2 (5 bases each). The CDR3 is made up of 14 amino acids. CDR1 is SEHNR and CDR2 is FQNEAQ in the germline V gene (reference sequence). V lost 6 bases to trimming and J lost 6 bases, with 16 bases between them. DNA for the CDR3: TGTGCCAGCAGTTCTACGGGGCGAGGCGATACGCAGTATTTT. Translated: CASSSTGRGDTQYF. Filled out from reference TRBV7-9 and TRBJ2-3, the complete variable domain reads DTGVSQNPRHKITKRGQNVTFRCDPISEHNRLYWYRQTLGQGPEFLTYFQNEAQLEKSRLLSDRFSAERPKGSFSTLEIQRTEQGDSAMYLCASSSTGRGDTQYFGPGTRLTVL.

CDR3 sequence: CASSPRDNEQYF. CDR3 coding DNA: TGTGCCAGCAGTCCCCGGGACAACGAGCAGTACTTC. J is TRBJ2-7 and V is TRBV6-5; possibly TRBD1 for D (6 bases). Per germline, CDR1 MNHEY and CDR2 SVGAGI. V lost 5 bases, J lost 5 bases, and 10 bases lay in between. The CDR3 has 12 amino acids.

This clone is a singleton in its sample. V gene TRBV30 combines with J gene TRBJ1-4; no clear D. In germline, CDR1 is GTSNPN, CDR2 SVGIG (reference sequence). This CDR3 contains 15 residues. The ends were cut back, 0 bases at V and 5 bases at J, with 13 bases in the middle. Here the CDR3 reads CAWSVGYGENEKLFF. CDR3 coding DNA: TGTGCCTGGAGTGTAGGGTACGGAGAAAATGAAAAACTGTTTTTT.

This clone was seen a few times. The J gene is TRBJ1-5, the V gene TRBV7-2; D is possibly TRBD1 (6 bases). CDR3 length: 15 amino acids. The germline gives CDR1 SGHTA, CDR2 FQGNSA. V gave up 5 bases and J gave up 4 bases, with 15 bases separating them. Here the CDR3 DNA reads TGTGCCAGCAGCCCCGGGGGGGCGCGAAATCAGCCCCAGCATTTT. Protein: CASSPGGARNQPQHF.

The chain couples TRBV6-6 to TRBJ2-4; tentative D call: TRBD1 (5 bases). Trimming left V 6 bases short and J 3 bases short, with 12 bases between. Germline CDR1 reads MNHNY; CDR2 reads SVGAGI (reference sequence). The CDR3 runs 14 residues. In nucleotides, the CDR3 is TGTGCCAGCAGCCTAGGGGCTAACAAAAACATTCAGTACTTC. Amino acids: CASSLGANKNIQYF.

The chain recombines TRBV7-2 with TRBJ2-7, with TRBD2 identical over 15 bases. J lost 3 bases, V lost 5 bases, and 2 bases had no gene match. Germline CDR1 SGHTA, CDR2 FQGNSA. This CDR3 comprises 15 residues. The CDR3 region is CASSPGLAGGYEQYF. The CDR3 DNA is TGTGCCAGCAGCCCGGGACTAGCGGGGGGCTACGAGCAGTACTTC.

CDR3 loop: CASSRTPGQSNTEAFF. CDR3 nucleotides: TGCGCCAGCAGCAGGACCCCGGGACAATCGAACACTGAAGCTTTCTTT. The V and J genes are TRBV5-1 and TRBJ1-1, with D possibly being TRBD1 (6 bases). CDR1 is SGHRS, CDR2 YFSETQ, per germline. With 4 bases removed from V and 1 base from J, the gap between germline ends came to 17 bases. The CDR3 covers 16 residues.

The chain carries TRBV5-1 and TRBJ2-1, with a weak D call TRBD1 (5 bases). The CDR3 spans 12 residues. Germline values: CDR1 SGHRS, CDR2 YFSETQ. V dropped 5 bases and J dropped 12 bases, with 15 bases sitting between them. The CDR3 DNA follows: TGCGCCAGCAGTTATGGACAAATAGGGCAGTTCTTC. It yields the protein CASSYGQIGQFF. The variable domain in full, completed from reference TRBV5-1 and TRBJ2-1, reads KAGVTQTPRYLIKTRGQQVTLSCSPISGHRSVSWYQQTPGQGLQFLFEYFSETQRNKGNFPGRFSGRQFSNSRSEMNVSTLELGDSALYLCASSYGQIGQFFGPGTRLTVL.

The V call is TRBV6-1, the J call TRBJ2-2; D may be TRBD1 or TRBD2 (6 bases each). Trimming left V 7 bases short and J 7 bases short, with 13 bases between. CDR1 is MNHNS, CDR2 SASEGT, per germline. This CDR3 spans 13 amino acids. The CDR3 is CASTWGAGGELFF. Written as DNA, the CDR3 is TGTGCCAGCACTTGGGGGGCCGGCGGGGAGCTGTTTTTT.

In its sample, this clone was seen a few times. V usage is TRBV10-3 and J usage is TRBJ1-3, with TRBD1 matching 7 bases. The germline V gene encodes CDR1 ENHRY and CDR2 SYGVKD. The CDR3 consists of 16 residues. V gave up 2 bases and J gave up 8 bases; unmatched junction bases: 12. The CDR3: CAISEGGGGLMDTIYF. DNA for the CDR3: TGTGCCATCAGTGAGGGCGGAGGGGGCCTAATGGACACCATATATTTT.

This rearrangement joins TRBV4-2 to TRBJ1-5, with D possibly being TRBD1 (5 bases). The CDR3 length is 17 residues. Germline assignment: CDR1 LGHNA and CDR2 YNFKEQ. V was pared by 4 bases and J by 4 bases, with 20 bases between. The CDR3 sequence: CASSPKWEGRGNQPQHF. CDR3 nucleotide sequence: TGTGCCAGCAGCCCCAAGTGGGAGGGGCGGGGGAATCAGCCCCAGCATTTT.

The chain recombines TRBV7-3 with TRBJ2-1; D remains unclear. Trimming left V 1 base short and J 10 bases short, with 11 bases between. The length of the CDR3 is 13 residues. The germline V gene encodes CDR1 SGHTA and CDR2 FQGTGA. The CDR3 reads CASSLNELQEQFF. DNA of the CDR3: TGTGCCAGCAGCTTAAATGAGCTTCAGGAGCAGTTCTTC.